Listed here are 14 T cell receptor beta chains from one sample, sequenced in a study of blood T cells in healthy people across ages. Combining a sample-barcoded 5' primer with a J-beta primer mix, a second PCR ran for roughly 7 to 11 cycles. TCRdb reprocessed the 5' RACE reads via MiXCR and lists one record per CDR3 protein. The repertoire holds hundreds of thousands of distinct CDR3 sequences, under 65% seen once, with roughly 12% in the top ten. The sequenced sample was blood. These receptors all come from an elderly woman in good health.

In this sample, this clonotype turned up many times. V gene TRBV7-9 combines with J gene TRBJ1-5, with 10 positions matching TRBD1. The CDR3 runs to 18 residues. V dropped 1 base and J dropped 2; count of bases not matched to a gene: 8. Germline loops: CDR1 SEHNR, CDR2 FQNEAQ (reference sequence). The CDR3 loop reads CASSLGTGGGYGNQPQHF. CDR3 nucleotides: TGTGCCAGCAGCTTAGGGACAGGGGGAGGGTATGGCAATCAGCCCCAGCATTTT. Variable domain in full (rest from reference TRBV7-9 and TRBJ1-5): DTGVSQNPRHKITKRGQNVTFRCDPISEHNRLYWYRQTLGQGPEFLTYFQNEAQLEKSRLLSDRFSAERPKGSFSTLEIQRTEQGDSAMYLCASSLGTGGGYGNQPQHFGDGTRLSIL.

In its sample, this clonotype was seen a few times. The chain employs TRBV9 and TRBJ2-1; 7 bases map to TRBD2. There are 15 residues in the CDR3. Germline V gives CDR1 SGDLS, CDR2 YYNGEE. The V and J ends lost 7 bases and 4 bases, in that order; junction bases with no gene match: 11. The CDR3 spells CASGRASGLYNEQFF. The CDR3 nucleotides are TGTGCCAGCGGGAGGGCTAGCGGATTATACAATGAGCAGTTCTTC.

This chain uses TRBV27 with TRBJ2-7, with TRBD1 matching over 8 bases. Trimming removed 5 bases from V and 5 bases from J; junction bases left unmatched: 14. The CDR3 has 16 residues. Germline CDR1 is MNHEY and CDR2 is SMNVEV (reference sequence). The chain's CDR3 is CASSDRGGWGRHEQYF. As DNA, the CDR3 is TGTGCCAGCAGTGACAGGGGCGGATGGGGTAGGCACGAGCAGTACTTC.

The chain employs TRBV15 and TRBJ2-7; D is perhaps TRBD1 or TRBD2 (5 bases each). The CDR3 spans 13 residues. V lost 0 bases and J 10 bases, leaving 13 bases between the germline ends. The V gene's germline CDR1 is LNHNV and CDR2 YYDKDF (reference sequence). CDR3 loop: CATSREPGRPQYF. The CDR3 DNA reads as TGTGCCACCAGCAGAGAACCGGGACGCCCACAGTACTTC.

The chain carries TRBV9 and TRBJ2-1; D is uncertain. TRBJ2-7 matches the DNA end more closely, so the J call is doubtful. CDR3 size: 13 residues. Germline assignment: CDR1 SGDLS and CDR2 YYNGEE. CDR3 coding DNA: TGTGCCAGCAGCCCCGGCAGTTGCAATGAGCAGTACTTC. Translation: CASSPGSCNEQYF.

The chain recombines TRBV6-5 with TRBJ2-5; perhaps TRBD1 as D (6 bases). Gene TRBJ2-7 matches the end of the DNA better, so the J call may be wrong. The CDR3 is 14 residues long. Germline lookup yields CDR1 MNHEY and CDR2 SVGAGI. The DNA of the CDR3 is TGTGCCAGCACCCCGGACAGAAATTACTACGAGCAGTACTTC. It codes for CASTPDRNYYEQYF.

Of note for this clonotype: Given a much more abundant clone one base away, this may be a read error. The V and J genes are TRBV7-3 and TRBJ2-7; D is unresolved. V dropped 2 bases and J dropped 0 bases, with 11 bases sitting between them. The CDR3 is made up of 15 amino acids. CDR1 is SGHTA and CDR2 is FQGTGA in the germline V gene. The CDR3 bases are TGTGCCAGCAGCTTACACCCGACCAGCTCCTACGAGCAGTACTTC. Translated: CASSLHPTSSYEQYF. The full variable domain, with the rest looked up from reference TRBV7-3 and TRBJ2-7, is GAGVSQTPSNKVTEKGKYVELRCDPISGHTALYWYRQSLGQGPEFLIYFQGTGAADDSGLPNDRFFAVRPEGSVSTLKIQRTERGDSAVYLCASSLHPTSSYEQYFGPGTRLTVT.

The chain employs TRBV9 and TRBJ2-7; 7 bases map to TRBD2. This CDR3 has 15 amino acids. V gave up 0 bases and J gave up 3 bases; unmatched junction bases: 6. Germline-derived CDR1 and CDR2 are SGDLS and YYNGEE. In nucleotides, the CDR3 is TGTGCCAGCAGCGTAGGGGCGGGAGAAATCTACGAGCAGTACTTC. This sequence encodes CASSVGAGEIYEQYF.

Points on this clonotype: Germline is not matched at one junction end, which may reflect a read error. The V gene is TRBV2, the J gene TRBJ2-1; TRBD2 matches 8 bases. Germline values: CDR1 SNHLY, CDR2 FYNNEI. The CDR3 has 12 residues. DNA of the CDR3: TGTGCCGGCAGGCGGGAGGAGGTTGAGCAGTTCTTC. Protein sequence: CAGRREEVEQFF.

The chain carries TRBV28 and TRBJ2-7; D might be TRBD2 (6 bases). The DNA matches TRBJ2-5 better at its end, which makes the J call doubtful. This CDR3 region has 16 residues. In germline, CDR1 is MDHEN, CDR2 SYDVKM. CDR3 protein: CASSLAIRGAEGTQYF. The CDR3 bases are TGTGCCAGCAGCCTAGCGATCCGGGGAGCTGAAGGGACCCAGTACTTC.

As for this clonotype: Since a much larger clone is just one base distant, this may be a read error. The genes are TRBV12-3 or TRBV12-4 and TRBJ1-2; D may be TRBD1 (5 bases). The CDR3 totals 11 residues. V dropped 5 bases and J dropped 6 bases, with 7 bases sitting between them. DNA of the CDR3: TGTGCCAGCAGTGGGGGGAATGGCTACACCTTC. Translation: CASSGGNGYTF.

A note on this clonotype: It may be a read error: a sequence one base away is much more abundant. The V and J genes are TRBV5-1 and TRBJ2-1, with 7 bases lining up with TRBD2. V gave up 1 base and J gave up 10 bases; unmatched junction bases: 11. CDR1 and CDR2 (germline): SGHRS, YFSETQ. The CDR3 loop spans 15 amino acids. The CDR3 loop reads CASSLKSGTIQEQFF. As DNA, the CDR3 is TGCGCCAGCAGCTTGAAGAGCGGGACTATACAGGAGCAGTTCTTC. The variable domain in full, completed from reference TRBV5-1 and TRBJ2-1, reads KAGVTQTPRYLIKTRGQQVTLSCSPISGHRSVSWYQQTPGQGLQFLFEYFSETQRNKGNFPGRFSGRQFSNSRSEMNVSTLELGDSALYLCASSLKSGTIQEQFFGPGTRLTVL.

Notes on this clonotype: This may come from a read error, since a much larger clone is one base off. The chain couples TRBV27 to TRBJ2-7; the D is unclear. The germline CDR1 and CDR2 sequences are MNHEY and SMNVEV (reference sequence). V gave up 5 bases and J gave up 7 bases, with 24 bases separating them. CDR3 length: 16 residues. The CDR3 sequence: CASSPGVRVSYNEQYF. Here the CDR3 DNA reads TGTGCCAGCAGTCCGGGCGTACGTGTCTCATACAATGAGCAGTACTTC.

The sample holds a few counts of this clonotype. The rearrangement links TRBV5-1 to TRBJ2-5; 14 bases fit TRBD2. The CDR3 consists of 16 residues. Trimming took 4 bases from V and 9 from J; bases not matched to a gene: 11. Germline V gene sequence: CDR1 SGHRS, CDR2 YFSETQ. The CDR3 DNA reads TGCGCCAGCAGCCCTGTCGGCGGGACTAGCGGGGGTCCCCAGTACTTC. It translates to CASSPVGGTSGGPQYF. Together with reference TRBV5-1 and TRBJ2-5, the CDR3 gives the full variable domain: KAGVTQTPRYLIKTRGQQVTLSCSPISGHRSVSWYQQTPGQGLQFLFEYFSETQRNKGNFPGRFSGRQFSNSRSEMNVSTLELGDSALYLCASSPVGGTSGGPQYFGPGTRLLVL.